This T cell receptor (beta chain) appears in the sequencing data of a study of T cell repertoires in cytomegalovirus infection (dated by TCRdb to the late 2010s). For context, the study as a whole: Donor HLA type was relevant to the analysis, because carriage of CMV infection together with the matching HLA type was indicated by public TCR beta signatures.

V lost 11 bases and J lost 6 bases; the stretch between them is 17 bases long. In the germline V gene (reference sequence), CDR1 corresponds to MNHEY and CDR2 to SMNVEV. The CDR3 numbers 13 residues from cysteine through phenylalanine. This entry keeps only the CDR3 DNA: 39 bases, framed from base 1. Turning to this clonotype: Its antigen is currently not known. Within one base of it there is no much larger clone, and no base qualities were kept.

These reads were obtained on an Illumina HiSeq 1500. Using fastp trimming at Q25 and MiXCR clonotype assembly, TCRdb reanalyzed the public sequencing data and kept in-frame beta chains. Identical CDR3 protein sequences are pooled into one entry, listed with their most common genes and DNA. The table for this sample lists roughly 760,000 distinct CDR3 sequences; about a third of them were counted only once. Together, the top ten hold 2.5% to 3% of the sample. Results and caveats for the whole study, not just this receptor: In both this cohort and an independent roughly 350-donor cohort, the cumulative frequency of public TCR beta family members distinguished carriers of CMV infection plus the relevant HLA type. The ex vivo response was dominated by HLA-C-restricted CMV-specific TCR beta clonotypes, and the single most frequent clonotype in two of eight donors was supplied by these HLA-C-restricted clonotypes.

In this chain, TRBV27 is recombined with TRBJ2-1; a weak D assignment points to TRBD1 (6 bases agree). Specimen: PBMCs. This TCR came from a human donor in good health (CMV status not recorded). Some clones in this sample may be carry-over from other donors' samples. The DNA is as follows: TGTGCCGTACAACAGGGAAATGGCAATGAGCAGTTCTTC. Translated, it reads CAVQQGNGNEQFF.